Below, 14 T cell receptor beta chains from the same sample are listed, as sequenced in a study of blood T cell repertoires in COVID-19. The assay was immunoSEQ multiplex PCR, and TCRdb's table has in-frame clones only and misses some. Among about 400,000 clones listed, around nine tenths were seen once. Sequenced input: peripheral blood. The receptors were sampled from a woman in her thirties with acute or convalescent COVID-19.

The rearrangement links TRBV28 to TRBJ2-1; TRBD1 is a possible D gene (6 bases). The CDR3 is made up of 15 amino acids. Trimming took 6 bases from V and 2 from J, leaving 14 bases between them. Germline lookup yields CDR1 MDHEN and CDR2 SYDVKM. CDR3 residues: CASRPGTLAYNEQFF. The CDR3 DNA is TGTGCCAGCAGGCCTGGGACACTCGCCTACAATGAGCAGTTCTTC.

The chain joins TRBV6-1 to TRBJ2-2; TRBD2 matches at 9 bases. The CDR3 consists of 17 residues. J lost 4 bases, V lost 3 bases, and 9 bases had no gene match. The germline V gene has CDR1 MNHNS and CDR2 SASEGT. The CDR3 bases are TGTGCCAGCAGTGAGGCCCCCGCGGGGGGGGGCACCGGGGAGCTGTTTTTT. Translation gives CASSEAPAGGGTGELFF.

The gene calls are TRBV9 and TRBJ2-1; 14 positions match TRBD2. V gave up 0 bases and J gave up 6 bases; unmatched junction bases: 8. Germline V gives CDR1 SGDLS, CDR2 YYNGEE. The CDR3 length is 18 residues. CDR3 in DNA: TGTGCCAGCAGCGTAGATTGGGGAGGACTAGCGGGGGGCAATGAGCAGTTCTTC. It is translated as CASSVDWGGLAGGNEQFF.

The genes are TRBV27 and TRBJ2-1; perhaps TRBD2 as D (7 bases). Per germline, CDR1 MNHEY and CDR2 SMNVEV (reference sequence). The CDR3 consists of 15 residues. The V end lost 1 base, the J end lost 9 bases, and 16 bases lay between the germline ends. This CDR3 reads CASSLWGGASGEQFF. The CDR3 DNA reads TGTGCCAGCAGTTTATGGGGGGGGGCCTCGGGTGAGCAGTTCTTC.

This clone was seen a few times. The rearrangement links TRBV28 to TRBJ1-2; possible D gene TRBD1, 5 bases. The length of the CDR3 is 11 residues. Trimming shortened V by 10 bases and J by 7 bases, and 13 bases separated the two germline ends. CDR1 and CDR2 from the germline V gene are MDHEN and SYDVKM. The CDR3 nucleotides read TGTGCCACCAGGGAGATACCTGGCTACACCTTC. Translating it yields CATREIPGYTF.

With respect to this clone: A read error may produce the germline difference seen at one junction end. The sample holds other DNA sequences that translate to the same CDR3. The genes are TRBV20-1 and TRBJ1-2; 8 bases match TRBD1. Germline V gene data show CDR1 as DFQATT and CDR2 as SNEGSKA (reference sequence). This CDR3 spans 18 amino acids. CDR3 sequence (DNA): TGTAGTGCTAGTTTCTTTGACAGGGGAAGTGGCACTGGTTATGGCTACACCTTC. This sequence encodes CSASFFDRGSGTGYGYTF.

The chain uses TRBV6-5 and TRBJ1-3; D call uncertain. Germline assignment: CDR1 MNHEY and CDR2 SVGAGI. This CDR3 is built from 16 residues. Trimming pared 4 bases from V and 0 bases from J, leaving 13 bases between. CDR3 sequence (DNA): TGTGCCAGCAGTTGGTCCGGCGGAAACTCTGGAAACACCATATATTTT. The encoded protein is CASSWSGGNSGNTIYF.

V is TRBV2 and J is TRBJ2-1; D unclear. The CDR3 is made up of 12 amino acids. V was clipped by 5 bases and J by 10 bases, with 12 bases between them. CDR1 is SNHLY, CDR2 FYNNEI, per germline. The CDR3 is CASSLPPREQFF. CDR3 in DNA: TGTGCCAGCAGTCTACCCCCCCGGGAGCAGTTCTTC.

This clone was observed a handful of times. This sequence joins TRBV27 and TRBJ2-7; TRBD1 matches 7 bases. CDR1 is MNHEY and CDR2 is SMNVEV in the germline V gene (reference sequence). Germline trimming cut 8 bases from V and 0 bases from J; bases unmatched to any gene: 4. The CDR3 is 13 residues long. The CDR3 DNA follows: TGTGCCAGCGGGGACAGATTCTCCTACGAGCAGTACTTC. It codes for CASGDRFSYEQYF.

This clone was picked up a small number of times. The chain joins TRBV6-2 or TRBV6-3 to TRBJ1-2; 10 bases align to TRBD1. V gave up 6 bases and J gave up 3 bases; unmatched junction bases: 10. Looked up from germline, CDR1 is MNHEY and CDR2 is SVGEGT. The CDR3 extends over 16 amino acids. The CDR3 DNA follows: TGTGCCAGCAGCCCCCCGGGACAGGGGAGTGACTATGGCTACACCTTC. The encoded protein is CASSPPGQGSDYGYTF.

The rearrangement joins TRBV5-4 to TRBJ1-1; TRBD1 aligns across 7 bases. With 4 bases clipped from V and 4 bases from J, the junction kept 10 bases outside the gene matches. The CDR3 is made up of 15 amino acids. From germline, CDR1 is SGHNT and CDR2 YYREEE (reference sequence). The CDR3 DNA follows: TGTGCCAGCAGCCTAGCACAGGGGCTCAGCACTGAAGCTTTCTTT. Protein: CASSLAQGLSTEAFF.

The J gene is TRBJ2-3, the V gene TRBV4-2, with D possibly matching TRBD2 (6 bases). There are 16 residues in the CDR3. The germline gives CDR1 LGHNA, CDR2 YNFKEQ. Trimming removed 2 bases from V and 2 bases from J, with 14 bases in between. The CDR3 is CASSQLLRGITDTQYF. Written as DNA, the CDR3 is TGTGCCAGCAGCCAACTACTACGGGGGATCACAGATACGCAGTATTTT.

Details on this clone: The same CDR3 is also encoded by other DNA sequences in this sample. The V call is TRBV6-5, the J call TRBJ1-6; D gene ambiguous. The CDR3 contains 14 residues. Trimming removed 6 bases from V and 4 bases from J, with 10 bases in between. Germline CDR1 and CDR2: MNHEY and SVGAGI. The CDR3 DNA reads TGTGCCAGCAGCCGACAAGGTTATAATTCACCCCTCCACTTT. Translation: CASSRQGYNSPLHF.

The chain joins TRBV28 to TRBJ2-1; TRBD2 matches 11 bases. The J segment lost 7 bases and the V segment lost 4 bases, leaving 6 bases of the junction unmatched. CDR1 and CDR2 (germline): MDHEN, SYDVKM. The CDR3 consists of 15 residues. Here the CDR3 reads CASSSSGGTGNEQFF. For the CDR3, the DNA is TGTGCCAGCAGTTCTAGCGGGGGGACTGGAAATGAGCAGTTCTTC.